Shown below are 14 T cell receptor beta chains from a single sample sequenced in a study of cytomegalovirus exposure and HLA in healthy donors. The primer mix had 60 Vbeta and 13 Jbeta primers. Clones were read by immunoSEQ multiplex PCR, and TCRdb kept only the in-frame ones, dropping some. The profile shows about 140,000 clones, about three quarters of them singletons. The sequenced material came from PBMCs. Receptor source: a female donor in good health and CMV-seronegative.

The rearrangement uses TRBV4-2 and TRBJ2-1; 10 bases are shared with TRBD2. V trimming: 4 bases; J trimming: 0 bases; junction bases outside the gene matches: 9. The V gene's germline CDR1 is LGHNA and CDR2 YNFKEQ. This CDR3 contains 18 residues. In nucleotides, the CDR3 is TGTGCCAGCAGCCCGCGGCTAGCGGGGGAGAGCTCCTACAATGAGCAGTTCTTC. Its protein product is CASSPRLAGESSYNEQFF.

This sequence joins TRBV27 and TRBJ2-3; 11 bases line up with TRBD2. This CDR3 is built from 15 residues. The V gene end was trimmed by 5 bases and the J gene end by 8 bases; junction bases not matched to a gene: 9. Germline V gene sequence: CDR1 MNHEY, CDR2 SMNVEV (reference sequence). The CDR3 region is CASSLAGGGEFTQYF. DNA of the CDR3: TGTGCCAGCAGTCTAGCGGGGGGCGGGGAGTTTACGCAGTATTTT.

This clone was seen a handful of times. The chain joins TRBV19 to TRBJ1-3; D may be TRBD1 (6 bases). The CDR3 has 14 residues. Per germline, CDR1 LNHDA and CDR2 SQIVND (reference sequence). V shed 6 bases and J shed 5 bases, with 14 bases lying between them. The chain's CDR3 is CASRTSGDRNTIYF. The CDR3 DNA follows: TGTGCCAGTAGGACCTCAGGGGATCGAAACACCATATATTTT.

V and J are TRBV4-1 and TRBJ2-3, with D possibly being TRBD2 (5 bases). Germline V lookup: CDR1 MGHRA, CDR2 YSYEKL. CDR3 length equals 13 residues. Trimming took 1 base from V and 6 from J, leaving 8 bases between them. The CDR3 coding sequence is TGCGCCAGCAGCCAAGTTTCGGGGGATACGCAGTATTTT. This encodes CASSQVSGDTQYF.

The chain recombines TRBV7-9 with TRBJ1-2; 12 bases fit TRBD1. Germline assignment: CDR1 SEHNR and CDR2 FQNEAQ (reference sequence). The length of the CDR3 is 17 residues. The V and J ends lost 5 bases and 4 bases, in that order; junction bases with no gene match: 11. The CDR3 loop reads CASSLGTGGAASYGYTF. The CDR3 coding sequence is TGTGCCAGCAGCCTAGGGACAGGGGGCGCGGCGAGCTATGGCTACACCTTC.

This clone came up a few times. The chain employs TRBV6-5 and TRBJ1-5; D is perhaps TRBD1 (6 bases). Looked up from germline, CDR1 is MNHEY and CDR2 is SVGAGI. Trimming removed 6 bases at V and 7 bases at J, with 13 bases between. This CDR3 is 13 amino acids long. DNA of the CDR3: TGTGCCAGCAGCGACAGGATTGAACAGCCCCAGCATTTT. It is translated as CASSDRIEQPQHF.

V gene TRBV5-8 combines with J gene TRBJ1-4; perhaps TRBD1 as D (5 bases). The CDR3 spans 17 residues. Germline V gene lookup returns CDR1 SGHTS and CDR2 YDEGEE. V was shortened by 2 bases and J by 0 bases, with 14 bases between the two germline ends. CDR3 region: CASSFQGSSSTNEKLFF. The CDR3 DNA is TGTGCCAGCAGCTTTCAGGGAAGCTCCTCAACTAATGAAAAACTGTTTTTT.

This clone appeared a single time. The chain employs TRBV6-1 and TRBJ1-5; weak D call: TRBD1 (6 bases). In germline, CDR1 is MNHNS, CDR2 SASEGT. Trimming took 6 bases from V and 2 from J, leaving 11 bases between them. CDR3 size: 14 residues. The CDR3 DNA is TGTGCCAGCAGCACTAGACAGGGCAATCAGCCCCAGCATTTT. Its protein product is CASSTRQGNQPQHF.

The chain couples TRBV10-2 to TRBJ2-3; possible D gene TRBD1, 5 bases. Germline V gives CDR1 WSHSY, CDR2 SAAADI. V gave up 8 bases and J gave up 0 bases, with 12 bases separating them. The CDR3 runs to 14 residues. The DNA of the CDR3 is TGCGCCAGCCAAGTGGGGCTCAGCACAGATACGCAGTATTTT. Protein product: CASQVGLSTDTQYF.

V and J are TRBV2 and TRBJ2-5; the match to TRBD2 covers 9 bases. CDR3 length equals 16 residues. Trimming at V came to 1 base and at J to 4 bases, leaving 7 bases not matched to a gene. The V gene's germline CDR1 is SNHLY and CDR2 FYNNEI. CDR3 nucleotide sequence: TGTGCCAGCAGTGAAGGGGCGGGAGGGGGTAGAGAGACCCAGTACTTC. Translating it yields CASSEGAGGGRETQYF.

The chain uses TRBV5-1 and TRBJ2-7; D call uncertain. The germline V and J ends were trimmed by 2 bases and 3 bases, with 12 bases remaining between them. Germline V gives CDR1 SGHRS, CDR2 YFSETQ. The CDR3 covers 14 residues. The CDR3 DNA reads TGCGCCAGCAGCTTTTTCGGTGCAAACTACGAGCAGTACTTC. This encodes CASSFFGANYEQYF.

In nucleotides, the CDR3 is TGTGCCAGCAATCCCCCTCCGGGACAGGGTGATACGGATACGCAGTATTTT. This gives the protein CASNPPPGQGDTDTQYF. J is TRBJ2-3 and V is TRBV25-1; 9 positions agree with TRBD1. The J segment lost 6 bases and the V segment lost 7 bases, leaving 17 bases of the junction unmatched. Germline V lookup: CDR1 MGHDK, CDR2 SYGVNS. The length of the CDR3 is 17 residues. Based on the CDR3 plus reference TRBV25-1 and TRBJ2-3, the full variable domain is EADIYQTPRYLVIGTGKKITLECSQTMGHDKMYWYQQDPGMELHLIHYSYGVNSTEKGDLSSESTVSRIRTEHFPLTLESARPSHTSQYLCASNPPPGQGDTDTQYFGPGTRLTVL.

This clone appeared once. The chain employs TRBV15 and TRBJ2-5, with 11 bases lining up with TRBD1. V was pared by 4 bases and J by 4 bases, with 5 bases of the junction left unmatched. The CDR3 is 15 amino acids. Germline CDR1 is LNHNV and CDR2 is YYDKDF (reference sequence). The CDR3 reads CATSKGTGGIETQYF. The CDR3 coding sequence is TGTGCCACCAGCAAAGGGACAGGGGGTATAGAGACCCAGTACTTC.

This chain uses TRBV18 with TRBJ2-3; D unresolved. The ends were cut back, 3 bases at V and 5 bases at J, with 9 bases in the middle. The CDR3 is 13 amino acids. Germline lookup yields CDR1 KGHSH and CDR2 LQKENI. The CDR3 sequence is CASSPGFGDTQYF. The CDR3 coding sequence is TGTGCCAGCTCACCCGGGTTCGGAGATACGCAGTATTTT.